Listed here are 27 T cell receptor beta chains from one sample, sequenced in a study of cytomegalovirus exposure and HLA in healthy donors. This PCR relied on a set of 60 Vbeta primers and 13 Jbeta primers. Profiled with immunoSEQ multiplex PCR; TCRdb holds only in-frame clones, not every one. Its clone listing holds about 53,000 clones. Sequenced sample: PBMCs. These receptor sequences come from a man aged 18 to 35 in good health and CMV-seropositive.

V and J are TRBV28 and TRBJ2-2, with no clear D. Germline V gives CDR1 MDHEN, CDR2 SYDVKM. V was pared by 2 bases and J by 5 bases, with 12 bases between. The CDR3 consists of 15 residues. CDR3 nucleotides: TGTGCCAGCAGTTTACGCGGCTTGCGAACCGGGGAGCTGTTTTTT. Its translation: CASSLRGLRTGELFF. Based on the CDR3 plus reference TRBV28 and TRBJ2-2, the full variable domain is DVKVTQSSRYLVKRTGEKVFLECVQDMDHENMFWYRQDPGLGLRLIYFSYDVKMKEKGDIPEGYSVSREKKERFSLILESASTNQTSMYLCASSLRGLRTGELFFGEGSRLTVL.

V and J are TRBV5-4 and TRBJ2-7; TRBD1 matches at 9 bases. The CDR3 totals 14 residues. Looked up from germline, CDR1 is SGHNT and CDR2 is YYREEE (reference sequence). V trimming: 0 bases; J trimming: 4 bases; junction bases outside the gene matches: 2. The CDR3 sequence: CASSLGTGEYEQYF. DNA of the CDR3: TGTGCCAGCAGCTTGGGGACAGGGGAGTACGAGCAGTACTTC.

J is TRBJ2-7 and V is TRBV2, with D possibly being TRBD2 (6 bases). Germline V gives CDR1 SNHLY, CDR2 FYNNEI. The length of the CDR3 is 16 residues. V lost 6 bases and J lost 6, with 24 bases in between. CDR3 coding DNA: TGTGCCAGCAGGGGCGCGCCGCGGGAACCCCAAACCGAGCAGTACTTC. Amino acid sequence: CASRGAPREPQTEQYF. The whole variable domain, remainder taken from reference TRBV2 and TRBJ2-7, is EPEVTQTPSHQVTQMGQEVILRCVPISNHLYFYWYRQILGQKVEFLVSFYNNEISEKSEIFDDQFSVERPDGSNFTLKIRSTKLEDSAMYFCASRGAPREPQTEQYFGPGTRLTVT.

The chain uses TRBV2 and TRBJ2-6; D may be TRBD1 (6 bases). There are 15 residues in the CDR3. The V end was cut by 6 bases, the J end by 3 bases, with 12 bases between. CDR1 and CDR2 (germline): SNHLY, FYNNEI. The CDR3 DNA reads as TGTGCCAGCAGCCCACAGGGTATTGGGGCCAACGTCCTGACTTTC. As protein: CASSPQGIGANVLTF.

The genes are TRBV5-4 and TRBJ2-5; no firm D call. In germline, CDR1 is SGHNT, CDR2 YYREEE (reference sequence). Trimming stripped 0 bases from V and 1 base from J, with 10 bases between. The CDR3 runs 15 residues. CDR3 sequence: CASSLAIYGQETQYF. CDR3 nucleotide sequence: TGTGCCAGCAGCTTGGCCATTTACGGCCAAGAGACCCAGTACTTC.

The rearrangement links TRBV5-1 to TRBJ2-1, with 9 bases aligning to TRBD2. CDR3 length: 15 residues. With V trimmed by 2 bases and J by 8 bases, 8 bases remained unmatched. Germline values: CDR1 SGHRS, CDR2 YFSETQ. The CDR3 DNA reads TGCGCCAGCAGCTTCCAAAATAGCGGGAGCCATGAGCAGTTCTTC. The encoded protein is CASSFQNSGSHEQFF.

The chain employs TRBV5-6 and TRBJ2-4; TRBD2 matches 16 bases. The germline CDR1 and CDR2 sequences are SGHDT and YYEEEE. V was clipped by 4 bases and J by 6 bases; unmatched bases: 13. The length of the CDR3 is 19 residues. The CDR3: CASSQRVGLAGGNPNIQYF. In DNA form, the CDR3 reads TGTGCCAGCAGCCAACGGGTGGGACTAGCGGGAGGGAACCCAAACATTCAGTACTTC.

The chain links TRBV9 to TRBJ2-7, with D hard to call. The ends were cut back, 0 bases at V and 4 bases at J, with 8 bases in the middle. The CDR3 has 13 residues. Germline V lookup: CDR1 SGDLS, CDR2 YYNGEE. The chain's CDR3 is CASSVGPDYEQYF. Written as DNA, the CDR3 is TGTGCCAGCAGCGTAGGCCCAGATTACGAGCAGTACTTC.

This rearrangement joins TRBV19 to TRBJ2-7, with TRBD2 identical over 7 bases. The CDR3 extends over 13 amino acids. The germline V gene has CDR1 LNHDA and CDR2 SQIVND (reference sequence). After removal of 4 bases from V and 2 bases from J, the junction contained 2 bases not matched to a gene. The CDR3 coding sequence is TGTGCCAGTAGTACCACTAGCGCCTACGAGCAGTACTTC. Protein: CASSTTSAYEQYF. The full variable domain, rest sourced from reference TRBV19 and TRBJ2-7, is DGGITQSPKYLFRKEGQNVTLSCEQNLNHDAMYWYRQDPGQGLRLIYYSQIVNDFQKGDIAEGYSVSREKKESFPLTVTSAQKNPTAFYLCASSTTSAYEQYFGPGTRLTVT.

In the case of this clone: This sample includes further DNA sequences coding for the same CDR3. Here the CDR3 DNA reads TGTGCCACGAGACAGGGGGACACTGAAGCTTTCTTT. It is translated as CATRQGDTEAFF. This chain uses TRBV28 with TRBJ1-1, with 9 bases aligning to TRBD1. The CDR3 extends over 12 amino acids. The J segment lost 3 bases and the V segment lost 10 bases, leaving 3 bases of the junction unmatched. Germline CDR1 is MDHEN and CDR2 is SYDVKM.

The chain uses TRBV4-2 and TRBJ1-4; a possible D gene is TRBD1 (6 bases). CDR1 LGHNA and CDR2 YNFKEQ come from the germline V gene. The CDR3 consists of 17 residues. V was cut by 1 base and J by 3 bases, with 15 bases left in between. The chain's CDR3 is CASSQVTGAGANEKLFF. The CDR3 nucleotides are TGTGCCAGCAGCCAAGTCACGGGGGCGGGGGCTAATGAAAAACTGTTTTTT.

The rearrangement uses TRBV11-3 and TRBJ2-7, with a tentative D call TRBD1 (5 bases). The CDR3 is made up of 13 amino acids. Trimming shortened V by 2 bases and J by 3 bases, and 8 bases separated the two germline ends. Germline V CDR1 and CDR2: SGHNT, YENEEA. DNA of the CDR3: TGTGCCAGCAGCTTAACAGGTAACTACGAGCAGTACTTC. Amino acid sequence: CASSLTGNYEQYF.

The chain links TRBV29-1 to TRBJ2-1; TRBD1 is a possible D gene (5 bases). The CDR3 extends over 14 amino acids. The germline V gene encodes CDR1 SQVTM and CDR2 ANQGSEA. V lost 7 bases to trimming and J lost 5 bases, with 18 bases between them. CDR3 DNA: TGCAGCGCCTGGGTAGGGGCCAACAACAATGAGCAGTTCTTC. This gives the protein CSAWVGANNNEQFF.

The chain combines TRBV7-6 with TRBJ2-2; maybe TRBD2 (6 bases). V was cut by 1 base and J by 4 bases, with 13 bases left in between. This CDR3 spans 16 amino acids. Germline V CDR1 and CDR2: SGHVS, FNYEAQ. CDR3 nucleotide sequence: TGTGCCAGCAGCTTAGTAACTAGCAGCAGCACCGGGGAGCTGTTTTTT. The encoded protein is CASSLVTSSSTGELFF.

CDR3 amino acids: CASSPRAGGSYEQYF. In DNA, the CDR3 is TGTGCCAGCAGCCCTCGGGCGGGAGGGTCCTACGAGCAGTACTTC. The chain has TRBV11-3 and TRBJ2-7; 9 nucleotides agree with TRBD2. The CDR3 is 15 amino acids. Germline V gene data show CDR1 as SGHNT and CDR2 as YENEEA. V trimming: 5 bases; J trimming: 1 base; junction bases outside the gene matches: 6.

This chain joins TRBV27 and TRBJ2-1, with 8 bases fitting TRBD2. Trimming removed 6 bases from V and 8 bases from J; junction bases left unmatched: 18. The CDR3 runs 17 residues. Germline V gene data show CDR1 as MNHEY and CDR2 as SMNVEV (reference sequence). In nucleotides, the CDR3 is TGTGCCAGCAGCGGGACTAATCCGGGAGGGTACGGGCATGAGCAGTTCTTC. Translation gives CASSGTNPGGYGHEQFF.

V usage is TRBV21-1 and J usage is TRBJ1-5; TRBD1, as called in the table, went unchecked against the DNA. TRBV21-1 is termed a pseudogene. CDR3 length: 13 residues. In DNA, the CDR3 is TGTGCCAGCAGCAAATCCAATCCCCAGCCCCAGCATTTT. This translates into CASSKSNPQPQHF.

This sequence joins TRBV28 and TRBJ1-4; D unresolved. Trimming took 2 bases from V and 5 from J, leaving 9 bases between them. Looked up from germline, CDR1 is MDHEN and CDR2 is SYDVKM. The length of the CDR3 is 14 residues. CDR3 sequence (DNA): TGTGCCAGCAGTTTAGCCAGTCTGAATGAAAAACTGTTTTTT. Translating it yields CASSLASLNEKLFF. The full variable domain, rest sourced from reference TRBV28 and TRBJ1-4, is DVKVTQSSRYLVKRTGEKVFLECVQDMDHENMFWYRQDPGLGLRLIYFSYDVKMKEKGDIPEGYSVSREKKERFSLILESASTNQTSMYLCASSLASLNEKLFFGSGTQLSVL.

The chain joins TRBV28 to TRBJ1-2; possibly TRBD1 for D (5 bases). CDR1 MDHEN and CDR2 SYDVKM come from the germline V gene. V shed 6 bases and J shed 8 bases, with 19 bases lying between them. The CDR3 is 14 amino acids. The CDR3 sequence is CASRPPGRVSGYTF. The CDR3 nucleotides are TGTGCCAGCAGGCCCCCGGGCAGGGTAAGCGGCTACACCTTC.

The CDR3 protein is CASSRSGRLNEQFF. DNA for the CDR3: TGTGCCAGTAGCCGTAGCGGGAGGCTGAATGAGCAGTTCTTC. The chain employs TRBV19 and TRBJ2-1, with 10 bases lining up with TRBD2. The CDR3 contains 14 residues. The J segment lost 7 bases and the V segment lost 6 bases, leaving 6 bases of the junction unmatched. Germline V lookup: CDR1 LNHDA, CDR2 SQIVND (reference sequence).

The V and J genes are TRBV9 and TRBJ2-2; 8 bases agree with TRBD2. Germline-derived CDR1 and CDR2 are SGDLS and YYNGEE. The CDR3 is 15 residues long. V dropped 3 bases and J dropped 4; count of bases not matched to a gene: 5. CDR3 in amino acids: CASSARLAITGELFF. The CDR3 region has the DNA TGTGCCAGCAGCGCGAGACTAGCGATCACCGGGGAGCTGTTTTTT.

J is TRBJ1-5 and V is TRBV29-1, with D possibly being TRBD1 (6 bases). This CDR3 has 13 amino acids. Trimming took 6 bases from V and 3 from J, leaving 12 bases between them. Germline V gene data show CDR1 as SQVTM and CDR2 as ANQGSEA. The CDR3 DNA follows: TGCAGCGTGCAGACAGGAGCCAATCAGCCCCAGCATTTT. Its translation is CSVQTGANQPQHF.

The rearrangement uses TRBV19 and TRBJ2-1, with a possible D match to TRBD2 (6 bases). This CDR3 region has 15 residues. Germline-derived CDR1 and CDR2 are LNHDA and SQIVND (reference sequence). The ends were cut back, 1 base at V and 8 bases at J, with 15 bases in the middle. This chain's CDR3 is CASSIGLGRRDEQFF. The CDR3 nucleotides are TGTGCCAGTAGTATAGGGTTGGGCAGGAGGGATGAGCAGTTCTTC. Full variable domain (rest looked up from reference TRBV19 and TRBJ2-1): DGGITQSPKYLFRKEGQNVTLSCEQNLNHDAMYWYRQDPGQGLRLIYYSQIVNDFQKGDIAEGYSVSREKKESFPLTVTSAQKNPTAFYLCASSIGLGRRDEQFFGPGTRLTVL.

The rearrangement joins TRBV7-2 to TRBJ2-5; TRBD2 matches at 15 bases. V was pared by 5 bases and J by 5 bases, with 6 bases of the junction left unmatched. Germline lookup yields CDR1 SGHTA and CDR2 FQGNSA. This CDR3 region has 16 residues. The CDR3: CASSPGTSGRMETQYF. The DNA of the CDR3 is TGTGCCAGCAGCCCCGGGACTAGCGGGAGGATGGAGACCCAGTACTTC. Supplemented by reference TRBV7-2 and TRBJ2-5, the full variable domain reads GAGVSQSPSNKVTEKGKDVELRCDPISGHTALYWYRQSLGQGLEFLIYFQGNSAPDKSGLPSDRFSAERTGGSVSTLTIQRTQQEDSAVYLCASSPGTSGRMETQYFGPGTRLLVL.

The rearrangement links TRBV19 to TRBJ2-7, with TRBD2 matching 12 bases. With 5 bases clipped from V and 2 bases from J, the junction kept 4 bases outside the gene matches. Germline CDR1 and CDR2: LNHDA and SQIVND (reference sequence). The CDR3 is made up of 15 amino acids. The CDR3 bases are TGTGCCAGTAGTCAACTAGCGGGAGGCCCCTACGAGCAGTACTTC. It yields the protein CASSQLAGGPYEQYF.

The genes are TRBV5-1 and TRBJ2-3; D possibly corresponds to TRBD2 (5 bases). Germline CDR1 reads SGHRS; CDR2 reads YFSETQ. V lost 5 bases, J lost 2 bases, and 18 bases lay in between. This CDR3 spans 16 amino acids. The CDR3 protein is CASSQRGDSNTDTQYF. The CDR3 nucleotides are TGCGCCAGCAGTCAACGGGGTGACTCTAACACAGATACGCAGTATTTT.

This chain connects TRBV18 to TRBJ2-5; possibly TRBD1 for D (6 bases). Germline V CDR1 and CDR2: KGHSH, LQKENI. V was pared by 5 bases and J by 5 bases, with 15 bases between. The CDR3 is 14 amino acids. As DNA, the CDR3 is TGTGCCAGCTCAGCATACGGACAGTTGGAGACCCAGTACTTC. It is translated as CASSAYGQLETQYF.